The sequence of this T cell receptor beta chain was determined in a study of early T cells in non-severe SARS-CoV-2 infection. Study in general: Unsorted whole-blood RNA was sequenced in bulk, leaving chains unpaired.

Molecules of cDNA were individually given unique molecular identifiers that were attached to them. TCRdb re-called the 5' RACE reads with MiXCR, one entry per CDR3 protein. The sample contains some 64,000 distinct CDR3 sequences, more than 15% of which appear only once. Notes on this clonotype: Its matching antigen is unknown.

This CDR3 has 17 amino acids. Findings and limits, study-wide: Reliance on VDJdb matching favored anti-spike CD8 responses; private and CD4 specificities were missed.

The TCR comes from an adult who was a healthcare worker with PCR-confirmed SARS-CoV-2 infection or an uninfected control (not recorded which). Sequenced material: whole blood, taken at baseline. V gene TRBV3-2 combines with J gene TRBJ1-6. TRBV3-2 is a listed pseudogene. As DNA, the CDR3 is TGTGCCAGCAGCCACCTTGGACGTAGCTCCTATAATTCACCCCTCCACTTT. This codes for CASSHLGRSSYNSPLHF.